This T cell receptor beta chain was retrieved from a study of blood T cell repertoires in COVID-19. Background on the study: From the United States, Italy and Spain came samples of acute and convalescent COVID-19.

Clones were read by immunoSEQ multiplex PCR, and TCRdb kept only the in-frame ones, dropping some. This table holds 150,000 to 200,000 clones, approximately 80% found once. The V end lost 0 bases, the J end lost 0 bases, and 12 bases lay between the germline ends. This CDR3 region has 16 residues. Germline CDR1 is LGHDT and CDR2 is YNNKEL (reference sequence). Across roughly 25 US areas, participants ranged in age from about 18 to 90 years. The recovered donors of Cohort 3 showed two negative PCRs, clearance, or symptom resolution. The sequence was collected from a man aged 45-65 years who had recovered from COVID-19. The chain employs TRBV3-1 (or the pseudogene TRBV3-2) and TRBJ2-7, with a weak D call TRBD2 (5 bases). Sample: PBMCs or T cells enriched from blood (not recorded which). Written as DNA, the CDR3 is TGTGCCAGCAGCCAAGATCTGCGGGCTAGCTCCTACGAGCAGTACTTC. Translated, it gives CASSQDLRASSYEQYF.